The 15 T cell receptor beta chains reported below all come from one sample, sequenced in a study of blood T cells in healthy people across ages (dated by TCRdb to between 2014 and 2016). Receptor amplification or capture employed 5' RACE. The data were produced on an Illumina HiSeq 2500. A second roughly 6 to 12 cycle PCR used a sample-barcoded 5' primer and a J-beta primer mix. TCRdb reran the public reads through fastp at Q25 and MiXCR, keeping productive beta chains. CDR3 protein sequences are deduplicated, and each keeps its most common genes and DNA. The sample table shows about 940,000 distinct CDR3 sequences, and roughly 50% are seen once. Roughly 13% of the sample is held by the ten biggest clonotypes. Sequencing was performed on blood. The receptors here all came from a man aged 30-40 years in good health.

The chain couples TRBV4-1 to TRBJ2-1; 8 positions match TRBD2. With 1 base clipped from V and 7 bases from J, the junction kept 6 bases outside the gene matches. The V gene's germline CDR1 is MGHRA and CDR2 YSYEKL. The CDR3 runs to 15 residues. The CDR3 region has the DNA TGCGCCAGCAGCCAAGCGGGCGGGGGGAGTAATGAGCAGTTCTTC. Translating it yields CASSQAGGGSNEQFF.

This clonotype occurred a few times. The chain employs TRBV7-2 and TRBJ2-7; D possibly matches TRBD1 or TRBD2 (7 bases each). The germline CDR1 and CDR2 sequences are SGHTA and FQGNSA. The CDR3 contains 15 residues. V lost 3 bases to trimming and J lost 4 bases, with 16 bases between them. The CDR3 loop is CASSFYRGAGYEQYF. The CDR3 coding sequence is TGTGCCAGCAGCTTTTACAGGGGAGCGGGGTACGAGCAGTACTTC.

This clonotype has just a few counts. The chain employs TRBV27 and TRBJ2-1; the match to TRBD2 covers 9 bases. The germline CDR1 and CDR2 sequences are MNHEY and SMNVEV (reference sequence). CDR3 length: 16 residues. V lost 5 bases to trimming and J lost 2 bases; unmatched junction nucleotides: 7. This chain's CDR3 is CASSTHSGGPYNEQFF. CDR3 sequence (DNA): TGTGCCAGCAGTACCCATAGCGGGGGCCCCTACAATGAGCAGTTCTTC.

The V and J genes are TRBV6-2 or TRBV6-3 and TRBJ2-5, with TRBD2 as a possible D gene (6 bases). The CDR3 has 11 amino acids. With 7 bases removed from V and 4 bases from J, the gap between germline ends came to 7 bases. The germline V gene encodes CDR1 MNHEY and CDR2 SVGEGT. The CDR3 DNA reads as TGTGCCAGCACGGGAGCAGAGACCCAGTACTTC. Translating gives CASTGAETQYF.

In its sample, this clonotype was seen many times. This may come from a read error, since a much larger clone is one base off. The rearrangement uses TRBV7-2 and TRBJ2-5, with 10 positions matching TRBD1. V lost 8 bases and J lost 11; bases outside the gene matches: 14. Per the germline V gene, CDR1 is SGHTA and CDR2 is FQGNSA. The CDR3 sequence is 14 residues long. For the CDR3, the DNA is TGTGCCAGCCGACAGGGGGCAGCCAACAATGAGCAGTACTTC. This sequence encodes CASRQGAANNEQYF.

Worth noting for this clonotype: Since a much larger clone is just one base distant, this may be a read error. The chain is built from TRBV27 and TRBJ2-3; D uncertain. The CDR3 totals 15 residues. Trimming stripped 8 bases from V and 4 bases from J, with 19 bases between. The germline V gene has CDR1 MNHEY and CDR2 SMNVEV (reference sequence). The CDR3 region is CASGVKGKFADTQYF. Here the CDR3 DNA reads TGTGCCAGCGGCGTCAAAGGGAAGTTCGCAGATACGCAGTATTTT.

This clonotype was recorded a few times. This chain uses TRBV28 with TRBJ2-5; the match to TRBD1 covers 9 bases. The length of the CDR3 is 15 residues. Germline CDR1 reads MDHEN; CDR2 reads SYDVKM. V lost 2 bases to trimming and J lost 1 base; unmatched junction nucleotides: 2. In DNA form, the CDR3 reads TGTGCCAGCAGTTTAAACAGGGGGCCCCAAGAGACCCAGTACTTC. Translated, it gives CASSLNRGPQETQYF.

The CDR3, as DNA: TGTGCCAGCAGCCTCCCCGGGACGATGAACACTGAAGCTTTCTTT. It is translated as CASSLPGTMNTEAFF. The V gene is TRBV3-1, the J gene TRBJ1-1, with a tentative D call TRBD1 (5 bases). The germline CDR1 and CDR2 sequences are LGHDT and YNNKEL (reference sequence). Trimming removed 4 bases at V and 0 bases at J, with 12 bases between. This CDR3 has 15 residues.

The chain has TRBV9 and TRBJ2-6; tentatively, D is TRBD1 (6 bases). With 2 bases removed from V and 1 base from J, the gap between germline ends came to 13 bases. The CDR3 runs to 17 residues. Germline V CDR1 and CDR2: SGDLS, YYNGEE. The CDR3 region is CASSVSGTSSGANVLTF. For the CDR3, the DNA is TGTGCCAGCAGCGTGTCAGGGACAAGTTCTGGGGCCAACGTCCTGACTTTC.

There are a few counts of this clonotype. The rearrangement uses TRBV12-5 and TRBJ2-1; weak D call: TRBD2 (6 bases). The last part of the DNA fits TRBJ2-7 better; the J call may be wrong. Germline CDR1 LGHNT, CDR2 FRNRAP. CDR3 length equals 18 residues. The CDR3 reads CASGFPSGLGYRLFEQYF. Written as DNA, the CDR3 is TGTGCTAGTGGTTTCCCAAGCGGGTTAGGCTATCGACTCTTCGAGCAGTACTTC.

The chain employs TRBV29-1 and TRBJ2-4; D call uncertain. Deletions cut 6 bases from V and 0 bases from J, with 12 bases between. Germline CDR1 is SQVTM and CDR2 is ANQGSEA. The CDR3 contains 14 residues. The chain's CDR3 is CSVLVSLAKNIQYF. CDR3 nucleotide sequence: TGCAGCGTCTTAGTGAGTCTAGCCAAAAACATTCAGTACTTC.

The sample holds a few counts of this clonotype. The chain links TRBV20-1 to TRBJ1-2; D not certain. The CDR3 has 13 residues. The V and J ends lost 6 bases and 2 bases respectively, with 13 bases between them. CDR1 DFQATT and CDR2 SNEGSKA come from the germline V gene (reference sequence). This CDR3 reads CSALSGVNYGYTF. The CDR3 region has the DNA TGCAGTGCACTGTCCGGGGTAAACTATGGCTACACCTTC.

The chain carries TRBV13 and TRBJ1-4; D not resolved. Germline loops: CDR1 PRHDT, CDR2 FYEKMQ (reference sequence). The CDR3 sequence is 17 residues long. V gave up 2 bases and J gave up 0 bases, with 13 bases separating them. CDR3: CASSLRAFATTNEKLFF. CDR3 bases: TGTGCCAGCAGCTTACGAGCCTTCGCCACAACTAATGAAAAACTGTTTTTT.

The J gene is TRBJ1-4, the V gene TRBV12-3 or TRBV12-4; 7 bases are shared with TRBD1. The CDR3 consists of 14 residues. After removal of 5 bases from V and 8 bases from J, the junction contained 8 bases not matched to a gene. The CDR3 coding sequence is TGTGCCAGCAGTCGGGGACAGTGGGGGGAAAAACTGTTTTTT. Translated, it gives CASSRGQWGEKLFF.

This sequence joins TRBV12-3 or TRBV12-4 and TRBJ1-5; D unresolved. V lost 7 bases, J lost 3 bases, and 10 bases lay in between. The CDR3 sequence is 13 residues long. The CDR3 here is CASNRGINQPQHF. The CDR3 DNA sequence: TGTGCCAGCAATCGGGGTATCAATCAGCCCCAGCATTTT.